The subject of this entry is one TCR beta chain. The antigen remains undetermined. The PCR contained 60 Vbeta and 13 Jbeta primers. Sequencing was performed with immunoSEQ multiplex PCR; in TCRdb, only in-frame clones are kept and a portion is missing. The profile shows 85,000 to 130,000 clones, about 80% of them singletons. This sample stems from a study of cytomegalovirus exposure and HLA in healthy donors. Overall study results and limits: Further analysis was carried out later, and it showed several of the most significant clusters appearing linked to common viral pathogens. Rare TCR sequences predominated, though certain public TCRs were found in many donors.

Per germline, CDR1 LNHDA and CDR2 SQIVND (reference sequence). V shed 5 bases and J shed 5 bases, with 9 bases lying between them. This CDR3 is 13 amino acids long. The source of this sequence is a man between 60 and 70 years old in good health and CMV-seropositive. The J gene is TRBJ2-2, the V gene TRBV19; D perhaps matches TRBD2 (6 bases). The sequencing sample was made of PBMCs. This CDR3 is CASSSGGTGELFF. The CDR3 nucleotides read TGTGCCAGTAGTTCTGGAGGGACCGGGGAGCTGTTTTTT.